A selection of T cell receptor beta chains follows, all from one sample in a study of T cell responses to AZD1222 COVID-19 vaccine. The assay was immunoSEQ multiplex PCR, and TCRdb's table has in-frame clones only and misses some. The sample comprises around 91,000 clones, about 88% of which are singletons, and roughly a fifth rests with the top ten. The input for sequencing was peripheral blood, taken on day 0 of AZD1222 vaccination. The receptors here all came from an adult in good health. The CDR3 runs from the conserved cysteine through the conserved F or W. Fields, in order: CDR3 DNA, CDR3 protein, V gene, clone size, D gene, J gene. A D gene is named only where the DNA matches it firmly. Size is omitted from some rows. Given values are once, few, many or a class for expanded clones.

cdr3_nt: TGTGCCACCAGTGATCTCAGCGGGAGGGCCGGGGAGCTGTTTTTT
cdr3_aa: CATSDLSGRAGELFF
v_call: TRBV24-1
clone_size: .
d_call: TRBD2
j_call: TRBJ2-2

cdr3_nt: TGTGCCAGCAGCCAGGACAGAGGCACAGATACGCAGTATTTT
cdr3_aa: CASSQDRGTDTQYF
v_call: TRBV28
clone_size: .
d_call: .
j_call: TRBJ2-3

cdr3_nt: TGTGCCAGCAGTTTCCAAGGACTCGAGCAGTACTTC
cdr3_aa: CASSFQGLEQYF
v_call: TRBV12-3/TRBV12-4
clone_size: .
d_call: .
j_call: TRBJ2-7

cdr3_nt: TGTGCCATCAGTGGGCAGGATAATTCACCCCTCCACTTT
cdr3_aa: CAISGQDNSPLHF
v_call: TRBV10-3
clone_size: .
d_call: .
j_call: TRBJ1-6

cdr3_nt: TGTGCCAGCAGCTCGACGGTAAACTATGGCTACACCTTC
cdr3_aa: CASSSTVNYGYTF
v_call: TRBV28
clone_size: .
d_call: .
j_call: TRBJ1-2

cdr3_nt: TGTGCCAGCAGTCCGACAGGGTCCTACGAGCAGTACTTC
cdr3_aa: CASSPTGSYEQYF
v_call: TRBV11-3
clone_size: once
d_call: TRBD1
j_call: TRBJ2-7

cdr3_nt: TGCGCCAGCAGCTTGGACTCAGATACGCAGTATTTT
cdr3_aa: CASSLDSDTQYF
v_call: TRBV5-1
clone_size: once
d_call: .
j_call: TRBJ2-3

cdr3_nt: TGTGCCAGCAGCGCCGGGACTAGTAATGAGCAGTTCTTC
cdr3_aa: CASSAGTSNEQFF
v_call: TRBV9
clone_size: few
d_call: TRBD2
j_call: TRBJ2-1

cdr3_nt: TGTGCCACCAGCAGAGGCCTGGGGGCTACGAACACTGAAGCTTTCTTT
cdr3_aa: CATSRGLGATNTEAFF
v_call: TRBV15
clone_size: .
d_call: .
j_call: TRBJ1-1

cdr3_nt: TGTGCCAGCAGCTTAACTAGCGGGACCACCTACAATGAGCAGTTCTTC
cdr3_aa: CASSLTSGTTYNEQFF
v_call: TRBV7-2
clone_size: .
d_call: TRBD2
j_call: TRBJ2-1

cdr3_nt: TGTGCCAGCAGTTCTGGAGCGGTTCGAAGTGGCGCTTTCTTT
cdr3_aa: CASSSGAVRSGAFF
v_call: TRBV5-4
clone_size: .
d_call: .
j_call: TRBJ1-1

cdr3_nt: TGTGCCAGCAGTTTAGCGGGGACAGGGGAGAACTATGGCTACACCTTC
cdr3_aa: CASSLAGTGENYGYTF
v_call: TRBV28
clone_size: .
d_call: TRBD1
j_call: TRBJ1-2

cdr3_nt: TGTGCCAGCAGTTTGGGACAAGAGCCACCCCTCCACTTT
cdr3_aa: CASSLGQEPPLHF
v_call: TRBV28
clone_size: .
d_call: .
j_call: TRBJ1-6

cdr3_nt: TGTGCCAGCCTCCGGACAGGGATTGTAGAAGCTTTCTTT
cdr3_aa: CASLRTGIVEAFF
v_call: TRBV7-9
clone_size: .
d_call: TRBD1
j_call: TRBJ1-1

cdr3_nt: TGCGCCAGCAGCCAAGAGGGGCCTAGCGGGGCGAACACCGGGGAGCTGTTTTTT
cdr3_aa: CASSQEGPSGANTGELFF
v_call: TRBV4-3
clone_size: .
d_call: TRBD2
j_call: TRBJ2-2

cdr3_nt: TGTGCCAGCCGAGAGACAGGGGGTTCCGATGAAGCTTTCTTT
cdr3_aa: CASRETGGSDEAFF
v_call: TRBV2
clone_size: few
d_call: TRBD1
j_call: TRBJ1-1

cdr3_nt: TGCGCCAGCAGCTCGGTCGGACAGCAGTACTTC
cdr3_aa: CASSSVGQQYF
v_call: TRBV5-1
clone_size: .
d_call: .
j_call: TRBJ2-7

cdr3_nt: TGTGCCAGTCGAGGGGCAGGGGAGGGTTATGGCTACACCTTC
cdr3_aa: CASRGAGEGYGYTF
v_call: TRBV19
clone_size: .
d_call: .
j_call: TRBJ1-2

cdr3_nt: TGTGCCAGCAGCTGGGGGGCGGGACAGGGTCTATCCACCGGGGAGCTGTTTTTT
cdr3_aa: CASSWGAGQGLSTGELFF
v_call: TRBV7-8
clone_size: .
d_call: TRBD1
j_call: TRBJ2-2